This TCR beta chain stems from a study of blood T cell repertoires in COVID-19. Across the study: Material from acute and convalescent COVID-19 was sourced from the United States, Italy and Spain. PBMCs, B-cell-depleted T cells, or T cells were the source of the cDNA or gDNA that made up the material.

The CDR3 totals 15 residues. Germline V gives CDR1 MGHDK, CDR2 SYGVNS. V lost 1 base and J 2 bases, leaving 8 bases between the germline ends. The authors' processing: Cell counts per sample came from amplifying reference gene primers. Some clones are missing from TCRdb's copy, which holds only in-frame ones; the method was immunoSEQ multiplex PCR. The V and J calls and clone size come from that table; D and trimming were worked out from the DNA. The table shows tens of thousands of clones, with about 92% occurring only once. The chain employs TRBV25-1 and TRBJ1-4, with D uncertain. The sequence derives from a male donor with active COVID-19. Sequences were obtained from peripheral blood. The DNA for the CDR3 is TGTGCCAGCAGTGAATCCGGTATGACTAATGAAAAACTGTTTTTT. Its translation is CASSESGMTNEKLFF.